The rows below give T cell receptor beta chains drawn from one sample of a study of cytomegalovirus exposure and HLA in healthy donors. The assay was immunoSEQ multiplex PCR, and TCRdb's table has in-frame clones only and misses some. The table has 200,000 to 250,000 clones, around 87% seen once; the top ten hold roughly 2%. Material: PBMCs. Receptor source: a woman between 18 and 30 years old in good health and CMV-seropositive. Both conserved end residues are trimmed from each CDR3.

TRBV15,ATSRELGRSGYTGELF
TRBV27,ASRGQGISYEQY
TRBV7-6,ASSLVWRTSPLKETQY
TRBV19,ASSIFGNTEAF
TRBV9,ASTGTPTGEQY
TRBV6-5,ASSYIAGPTYEQY
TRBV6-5,ASSSSGRVQETQY
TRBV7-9,ASSFRRRDRGGIGEQF
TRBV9,ASSVANVRFTDTQY
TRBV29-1,SVSVQALGQPQH
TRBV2,ASRRGSSGDEQF
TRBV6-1,ASSESRWYGAYGYT
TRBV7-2,ASSWVPGGRETQY
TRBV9,ASSVEGKIGRNTGELF